This TCR beta chain originates from a study of control samples from healthy donors and cancer patients. TCRdb's copy holds only in-frame clones and misses some; the assay was immunoSEQ multiplex PCR. Altogether around 180,000 clones are present, 90% to 95% being singletons, with the ten largest covering approximately 1.4%. Between the trimmed V and J ends, which lost 6 bases and 0 bases, there was a span of 12 bases. Germline lookup yields CDR1 MDHEN and CDR2 SYDVKM. The CDR3 covers 14 residues. The clonotype comes from a young woman in good health. The rearrangement links TRBV28 to TRBJ2-7, with D possibly matching TRBD1 (6 bases). The sample taken for sequencing was blood. DNA for the CDR3: TGTGCCAGCAGGGGGGCAGACAGCTCCTACGAGCAGTACTTC. As protein: CASRGADSSYEQYF.